The 25 T cell receptor beta chains given below trace back to one sample, sequenced in a study of T cells in Graves' hyperthyroidism and ophthalmopathy. TCR beta CDR3 regions were amplified from RNA transcripts. HTBI primers were the set used in a first-round RT-PCR of the TCR CDR3. TCRdb re-derived calls from the multiplex PCR reads in MiXCR, one entry per CDR3 protein. In the table there are a few hundred thousand distinct CDR3 sequences, roughly 15% of which are singletons. Sequenced input: blood. These receptors were collected from a woman aged 55-75 years with Graves' ophthalmopathy.

In the case of this clonotype: A much larger clonotype is one base distant, so this may be a read error. The chain carries TRBV2 and TRBJ2-7, with D uncertain. CDR3 length: 14 amino acids. CDR1 is SNHLY and CDR2 is FYNNEI in the germline V gene. The CDR3 nucleotides read TGTGCCAGCAGTGAGGGTTTTCAGTCCTACGAGCAGTGCTTC. This codes for CASSEGFQSYEQCF.

There are many counts of this clonotype. The rearrangement links TRBV5-4 to TRBJ2-3; the match to TRBD2 covers 7 bases. The CDR3 extends over 17 amino acids. With V trimmed by 0 bases and J by 0 bases, 7 bases remained unmatched. Germline V gene data show CDR1 as SGHNT and CDR2 as YYREEE (reference sequence). CDR3 DNA: TGTGCCAGCAGCTTGGGTATGCGGGAGTCTAGCACAGATACGCAGTATTTT. It specifies CASSLGMRESSTDTQYF. Full variable domain (rest looked up from reference TRBV5-4 and TRBJ2-3): ETGVTQSPTHLIKTRGQQVTLRCSSQSGHNTVSWYQQALGQGPQFIFQYYREEENGRGNFPPRFSGLQFPNYSSELNVNALELDDSALYLCASSLGMRESSTDTQYFGPGTRLTVL.

This clonotype showed up many times. The rearrangement uses TRBV3-1 and TRBJ1-6; no clear D. From germline, CDR1 is LGHDT and CDR2 YNNKEL (reference sequence). This CDR3 region has 13 residues. V was cut by 3 bases and J by 7 bases, with 7 bases left in between. The CDR3 region is CASSQPGNSPLHF. As DNA, the CDR3 is TGTGCCAGCAGCCAGCCGGGCAATTCACCCCTCCACTTT.

The sample holds many counts of this clonotype. V gene TRBV4-1 combines with J gene TRBJ1-4; 9 bases are a match to TRBD1. The CDR3 sequence is 14 residues long. Germline lookup yields CDR1 MGHRA and CDR2 YSYEKL. V lost 7 bases and J lost 6; bases outside the gene matches: 6. CDR3 in DNA: TGCGCCAGCACCCTCGGGGACAGGGATGAAAAACTGTTTTTT. This codes for CASTLGDRDEKLFF.

This clonotype was found a few times. The chain employs TRBV5-1 and TRBJ2-2; TRBD2 matches 11 bases. The CDR3 length is 17 residues. Germline loops: CDR1 SGHRS, CDR2 YFSETQ. The ends lost 0 bases at V and 6 bases at J; junction bases unmatched: 7. CDR3 in amino acids: CASSLALAGGPSGELFF. CDR3 nucleotide sequence: TGCGCCAGCAGCTTGGCGTTAGCGGGAGGGCCATCCGGGGAGCTGTTTTTT. Variable domain in full (rest from reference TRBV5-1 and TRBJ2-2): KAGVTQTPRYLIKTRGQQVTLSCSPISGHRSVSWYQQTPGQGLQFLFEYFSETQRNKGNFPGRFSGRQFSNSRSEMNVSTLELGDSALYLCASSLALAGGPSGELFFGEGSRLTVL.

This clonotype was recorded many times. The DNA for the CDR3 is TGCAGTGCTCCCTTTGGGGGTGGCAGGTACGAGCAGTACTTC. Translated, it gives CSAPFGGGRYEQYF. The rearrangement joins TRBV20-1 to TRBJ2-7, with D possibly called TRBD1 or TRBD2 (5 bases each). The CDR3 sequence is 14 residues long. Per the germline V gene, CDR1 is DFQATT and CDR2 is SNEGSKA (reference sequence). V lost 5 bases, J lost 4 bases, and 18 bases lay in between.

The chain combines TRBV5-1 with TRBJ1-3; D perhaps matches TRBD1 (5 bases). V lost 1 base, J lost 0 bases, and 8 bases lay in between. The CDR3 consists of 15 residues. CDR1 is SGHRS and CDR2 is YFSETQ in the germline V gene. The DNA of the CDR3 is TGCGCCAGCAGCTTGCAGGGTTACTCTGGAAACACCATATATTTT. It codes for CASSLQGYSGNTIYF.

This clonotype has just a few counts. A single base separates this from a much larger clone, so it may be a read error. The chain is built from TRBV12-3 or TRBV12-4 and TRBJ2-5; D is undetermined. This CDR3 region has 16 residues. DNA for the CDR3: TGTACCAGCAGTCCTCCCGGGCCGTCGCATCAAGAGACCCAGTACTTC. It yields the protein CTSSPPGPSHQETQYF.

This clonotype came up a few times. This chain uses TRBV10-3 with TRBJ2-1; D may be TRBD2 (5 bases). Trimming stripped 2 bases from V and 3 bases from J, with 8 bases between. Per the germline V gene, CDR1 is ENHRY and CDR2 is SYGVKD. The CDR3 has 14 residues. CDR3 region: CAISETTSYNEQFF. The CDR3 DNA reads as TGTGCCATCAGTGAGACCACTAGCTACAATGAGCAGTTCTTC.

This clonotype was counted ten times or more. The chain has TRBV5-1 and TRBJ1-1, with D tentatively TRBD1 (5 bases). Germline loops: CDR1 SGHRS, CDR2 YFSETQ. The CDR3 extends over 14 amino acids. The V gene lost 4 bases and the J gene lost 3 bases, with 13 bases spanning the gap. Here the CDR3 DNA reads TGCGCCAGCAGCGTACTCGGAGGGGACACTGAAGCTTTCTTT. It yields the protein CASSVLGGDTEAFF.

This clonotype was found many times. The V and J genes are TRBV28 and TRBJ1-1, with D maybe TRBD1 (6 bases). The CDR3 covers 13 residues. With 5 bases removed from V and 6 bases from J, the gap between germline ends came to 13 bases. CDR1 is MDHEN, CDR2 SYDVKM, per germline. In DNA, the CDR3 is TGTGCCAGCAGTGAGGGGGTGGGGGCTGAAGCTTTCTTT. The encoded protein is CASSEGVGAEAFF. Full variable domain (outside the CDR3, taken from reference TRBV28 and TRBJ1-1): DVKVTQSSRYLVKRTGEKVFLECVQDMDHENMFWYRQDPGLGLRLIYFSYDVKMKEKGDIPEGYSVSREKKERFSLILESASTNQTSMYLCASSEGVGAEAFFGQGTRLTVV.

The chain combines TRBV27 with TRBJ2-5; D tentatively fits TRBD1 or TRBD2 (5 bases each). This CDR3 region has 15 residues. Germline CDR1 and CDR2: MNHEY and SMNVEV (reference sequence). V lost 3 bases, J lost 2 bases, and 13 bases lay in between. The CDR3 sequence is CASSLWGGGQETQYF. The DNA of the CDR3 is TGTGCCAGCAGTTTGTGGGGTGGGGGTCAAGAGACCCAGTACTTC.

The CDR3 loop reads CASSPGGLTGELFF. The CDR3 DNA follows: TGTGCCAGCAGCCCCGGGGGTCTCACCGGGGAGCTGTTTTTT. The genes are TRBV7-3 and TRBJ2-2; TRBD2 might be the D (6 bases). CDR1 and CDR2 (germline): SGHTA, FQGTGA. This CDR3 spans 14 amino acids. Trimming took off 5 bases at V and 4 bases at J, with 11 bases between the two ends.

This clonotype came up a few times. The CDR3 bases are TGTGCCAGCAGCTTAGACCCCGGGGGAGTCTCGAACACCGGGGAGCTGTTTTTT. As protein: CASSLDPGGVSNTGELFF. The rearrangement links TRBV7-9 to TRBJ2-2; TRBD2 is a possible D gene (6 bases). This CDR3 spans 18 amino acids. The V gene's germline CDR1 is SEHNR and CDR2 FQNEAQ (reference sequence). Deletions cut 1 base from V and 0 bases from J, with 15 bases between.

In its sample, this clonotype was seen a few times. V is TRBV19 and J is TRBJ2-1; the D is unclear. Per germline, CDR1 LNHDA and CDR2 SQIVND (reference sequence). CDR3 length: 17 residues. Trimming pared 5 bases from V and 4 bases from J, leaving 21 bases between. CDR3 region: CASSSSYGPVGYNEQFF. The CDR3 DNA reads TGTGCCAGTAGTTCATCATATGGGCCCGTAGGTTACAATGAGCAGTTCTTC.

This clonotype was seen many times. This chain uses TRBV28 with TRBJ2-5; D possibly corresponds to TRBD1 (6 bases). Germline V gives CDR1 MDHEN, CDR2 SYDVKM. The V and J ends lost 7 bases and 3 bases respectively, with 9 bases between them. CDR3 length equals 12 residues. The CDR3 spells CASISGEETQYF. CDR3 DNA: TGTGCCAGCATCTCAGGGGAAGAGACCCAGTACTTC.

Of note for this clonotype: One end of the junction fails to match germline, which may point to a read error. The rearrangement links TRBV7-6 to TRBJ2-7; TRBD2 is a possible D gene (7 bases). The CDR3 totals 13 residues. In germline, CDR1 is SGHVS, CDR2 FNYEAQ. In DNA form, the CDR3 reads TGTACCAGCAGCCCCTCGGGGGGCCACGAGCAGTACTTC. This translates into CTSSPSGGHEQYF.

This clonotype has ten or more counts. The J gene is TRBJ1-6, the V gene TRBV2, with unresolved D. Germline V gene lookup returns CDR1 SNHLY and CDR2 FYNNEI. This CDR3 comprises 14 residues. Trimming left V 7 bases short and J 4 bases short, with 11 bases between. The DNA of the CDR3 is TGTGCCAGCAAACAAATTTTATATAATTCACCCCTCCACTTT. Protein sequence: CASKQILYNSPLHF.

This clonotype was recorded a few times. This chain connects TRBV7-9 to TRBJ2-7, with TRBD2 matching over 8 bases. Germline V gives CDR1 SEHNR, CDR2 FQNEAQ (reference sequence). The CDR3 extends over 16 amino acids. The junction had 13 bases not matched to a gene; V was cut back by 4 bases and J by 5 bases. The CDR3, as DNA: TGTGCCAGCAGCTCCCCGGGGGGGGGGGAGTTCCACGAGCAGTACTTC. This codes for CASSSPGGGEFHEQYF. Together with reference TRBV7-9 and TRBJ2-7, the CDR3 gives the full variable domain: DTGVSQNPRHKITKRGQNVTFRCDPISEHNRLYWYRQTLGQGPEFLTYFQNEAQLEKSRLLSDRFSAERPKGSFSTLEIQRTEQGDSAMYLCASSSPGGGEFHEQYFGPGTRLTVT.

This clonotype was recorded many times. J is TRBJ1-2 and V is TRBV6-1, with TRBD1 matching over 11 bases. Germline trimming cut 5 bases from V and 4 bases from J; bases unmatched to any gene: 9. Germline CDR1 reads MNHNS; CDR2 reads SASEGT. The CDR3 extends over 16 amino acids. The CDR3 DNA follows: TGTGCCAGCAGTCCCTCCGGACAGGGGGCCGTCTATGGCTACACCTTC. As protein: CASSPSGQGAVYGYTF.

The table lists this clonotype with many counts. An end of the junction does not agree with germline; a read error may underlie this. The J gene is TRBJ1-5, the V gene TRBV12-3 or TRBV12-4; D unresolved. The CDR3 extends over 14 amino acids. The CDR3 bases are TGCGCCAGCAGCTTGGCCGGTGGCAATCAGCCCCAGCATTTT. Protein: CASSLAGGNQPQHF.

This clonotype occurred a few times. This chain links TRBV5-6 with TRBJ1-4; D gene ambiguous. In germline, CDR1 is SGHDT, CDR2 YYEEEE. V was shortened by 3 bases and J by 8 bases, with 11 bases between the two germline ends. The CDR3 totals 13 residues. The CDR3 sequence: CASSWTPGEKLFF. DNA of the CDR3: TGTGCCAGCAGCTGGACCCCGGGGGAAAAACTGTTTTTT.

There are a few counts of this clonotype. The chain recombines TRBV12-3 or TRBV12-4 with TRBJ2-1; TRBD2 matches 14 bases. The CDR3 has 17 amino acids. V lost 5 bases and J lost 6; bases outside the gene matches: 9. CDR3 in amino acids: CASSIQRLAGGTNEQFF. Here the CDR3 DNA reads TGTGCCAGCAGTATCCAAAGACTAGCGGGAGGGACCAATGAGCAGTTCTTC.

This rearrangement joins TRBV10-1 to TRBJ2-3; D is unresolved. With 3 bases removed from V and 1 base from J, the gap between germline ends came to 2 bases. CDR3 length: 12 residues. Germline V gene lookup returns CDR1 WNHNN and CDR2 SYGVQD (reference sequence). The CDR3: CASSDRTDTQYF. The CDR3, as DNA: TGCGCCAGCAGTGACCGCACAGATACGCAGTATTTT.

This clonotype showed up many times. V and J are TRBV28 and TRBJ2-6; 7 positions agree with TRBD1. This CDR3 has 14 amino acids. Germline CDR1 and CDR2: MDHEN and SYDVKM. The V and J ends lost 5 bases and 3 bases, in that order; junction bases with no gene match: 1. In nucleotides, the CDR3 is TGTGCCAGCAGTAACAGGGGTGGGGCCAACGTCCTGACTTTC. Protein sequence: CASSNRGGANVLTF.